This T cell receptor (beta chain) comes out of a study of monozygotic twins with inflammatory bowel disease. Germline loops: CDR1 SGHTA, CDR2 FQGNSA. The CDR3 has 15 amino acids. Template switching introduced UMIs that contain a 6-nucleotide sample barcode. After re-calling the 5' RACE reads, TCRdb lists one entry per CDR3 protein, DNA absent. The specimen's table records about 160,000 distinct CDR3 sequences. The gene calls are TRBV7-2 and TRBJ2-2; TCRdb's D call of TRBD2 is untestable without DNA. The sequence was collected from a human donor with ulcerative colitis or Crohn's disease, or a healthy co-twin of an affected twin (not recorded which). Source material: blood. This chain's CDR3 is CASSPYSGSIRELFF.